The 2 T cell receptor beta chains reported below all come from one sample, sequenced in a study of regulatory T cells in long-lasting Graves disease. HTBI primers from iRepertoire and Arm-PCR of CDR3 regions yielded the TCR beta libraries. From the multiplex PCR reads, TCRdb called clonotypes with MiXCR, one entry per CDR3 protein. The sample has roughly 400,000 distinct CDR3 sequences, approximately 22% seen once. Time point indicated: persistent/refractory GD, antithyroid drugs over 5 years with positive TRAb. PBMCs provided the RNA from which the TCR library was made. The sequencing here drew on peripheral blood mononuclear cells (PBMCs), taken when the disease was refractory, from a patient treated with antithyroid drugs. The receptor set was obtained from a female donor with Graves disease.

This clonotype showed up many times. The chain recombines TRBV28 with TRBJ1-1; 7 bases are a match to TRBD1. CDR1 is MDHEN and CDR2 is SYDVKM in the germline V gene. This CDR3 comprises 18 residues. Losses at the gene ends were 6 bases for V and 0 bases for J; bases not matched to a gene: 16. CDR3 sequence: CASREGSTGVGMNTEAFF. The CDR3 nucleotides are TGTGCCAGCAGGGAAGGGTCTACAGGGGTGGGAATGAACACTGAAGCTTTCTTT.

This clonotype was seen at least ten times. The CDR3 DNA follows: TGTGCCAGCACGGGACTAGCGGGAGGAGAGACCCAGTACTTC. As protein: CASTGLAGGETQYF. The genes are TRBV12-3 or TRBV12-4 and TRBJ2-5, with 15 positions matching TRBD2. The CDR3 is made up of 14 amino acids. Trimming removed 7 bases from V and 4 bases from J; junction bases left unmatched: 1.